The 21 T cell receptor beta chains reported below all come from one sample, sequenced in a study of post-analysis software for immune sequencing data (dated by TCRdb to the mid-2010s). Overall results and qualifications from the work: Four to six TRBV segments, including TRBV5-6, TRBV5-1 and TRBV20-1, were significantly more frequent in patients than controls.

Their specific antigens are unknown. Library preparation used PCR. The reads were generated on an Illumina HiSeq 2500. To reduce PCR and sequencing biases, unique molecular identifiers were incorporated into the TCR beta cDNA libraries. TCRdb cleaned the public reads at Q25 with fastp, built clones with MiXCR and kept in-frame beta chains. Identical CDR3 protein sequences are pooled into one entry, listed with their most common genes and DNA. Here the sample has more than 350,000 distinct CDR3 sequences; more than 30% occur a single time. The ten largest clones add up to less than 8% of the sample. What was sequenced was blood. These receptor sequences come from a girl aged 2-10 years with multiple sclerosis.

Details on this clonotype: Since a much larger clone is just one base distant, this may be a read error. The chain has TRBV7-6 and TRBJ2-1, with 8 positions matching TRBD1. The J call is uncertain, as TRBJ2-7 better fits the DNA end. Germline CDR1 SGHVS, CDR2 FNYEAQ. The CDR3 sequence is 15 residues long. In nucleotides, the CDR3 is TGTGCCAGCAGCTCAGCGAGGACAGGGATCTACGAGCAGTACTTC. Translating gives CASSSARTGIYEQYF.

V is TRBV4-1 and J is TRBJ2-2; no firm D call. The V gene lost 4 bases and the J gene lost 0 bases, with 9 bases spanning the gap. The CDR3 runs to 15 residues. Germline V lookup: CDR1 MGHRA, CDR2 YSYEKL. The CDR3 DNA sequence: TGCGCCAGCAGCCTGCAGCCAGCGAACACCGGGGAGCTGTTTTTT. Translating it yields CASSLQPANTGELFF.

This sequence joins TRBV20-1 and TRBJ2-6; no clear D gene. With 0 bases removed from V and 0 bases from J, the gap between germline ends came to 6 bases. CDR1 is DFQATT, CDR2 SNEGSKA, per germline (reference sequence). The CDR3 contains 15 residues. In DNA form, the CDR3 reads TGCAGTGCTAGAGAATGGAGCTCTGGGGCCAACGTCCTGACTTTC. Translation gives CSAREWSSGANVLTF.

This clonotype appeared a few times. This chain connects TRBV20-1 to TRBJ2-7; the match to TRBD2 covers 8 bases. With 0 bases clipped from V and 0 bases from J, the junction kept 4 bases outside the gene matches. Looked up from germline, CDR1 is DFQATT and CDR2 is SNEGSKA (reference sequence). This CDR3 has 15 amino acids. CDR3 sequence: CSARDFGRASYEQYF. CDR3 in DNA: TGCAGTGCTAGAGATTTCGGGAGGGCCTCCTACGAGCAGTACTTC.

V and J are TRBV5-1 and TRBJ1-4; unclear D gene. With 0 bases removed from V and 8 bases from J, the gap between germline ends came to 11 bases. Germline V CDR1 and CDR2: SGHRS, YFSETQ. The CDR3 covers 14 residues. Here the CDR3 DNA reads TGCGCCAGCAGCTTGGGTCCTGGGAAAGAAAAACTGTTTTTT. It encodes CASSLGPGKEKLFF.

The chain carries TRBV5-1 and TRBJ2-7, with 7 bases that match TRBD2. The V gene's germline CDR1 is SGHRS and CDR2 YFSETQ. The CDR3 runs to 14 residues. V lost 5 bases and J lost 3; bases outside the gene matches: 8. CDR3 in DNA: TGCGCCAGCAGGGCCCTAGCGGAGTACTACGAGCAGTACTTC. This codes for CASRALAEYYEQYF.

This clonotype was observed a few times. V and J are TRBV7-3 and TRBJ2-7; 8 nucleotides align to TRBD1. Germline CDR1 reads SGHTA; CDR2 reads FQGTGA. Unmatched junction bases numbered 14, after V lost 6 bases and J lost 4 bases. The CDR3 is 16 residues long. The CDR3 DNA follows: TGTGCCAGCAGTCCCCTCGCAGGGGGCGCGGGTTACGAGCAGTACTTC. Residues: CASSPLAGGAGYEQYF.

This chain uses TRBV12-3 or TRBV12-4 with TRBJ2-7, with D unresolved. The CDR3 totals 12 residues. V was pared by 6 bases and J by 7 bases, with 13 bases between. In DNA form, the CDR3 reads TGTGCCAGCAGCCGGAATGCACGGGAGCAGTACTTC. It yields the protein CASSRNAREQYF.

This chain connects TRBV29-1 to TRBJ2-1; D perhaps matches TRBD2 (5 bases). CDR1 is SQVTM, CDR2 ANQGSEA, per germline. CDR3 length equals 15 residues. The germline V and J ends were trimmed by 4 bases and 0 bases, with 13 bases remaining between them. In nucleotides, the CDR3 is TGCAGCGTTGTCGTCCGGGAACCCTCCTACAATGAGCAGTTCTTC. Translation gives CSVVVREPSYNEQFF.

This clonotype was picked up a small number of times. The V gene is TRBV24-1, the J gene TRBJ2-7; a weak D match, TRBD1 (6 bases). Between the trimmed V and J ends, which lost 4 bases and 3 bases, there was a span of 9 bases. Germline V gives CDR1 KGHDR, CDR2 SFDVKD. This CDR3 has 13 residues. CDR3 region: CATSEGHLYEQYF. In nucleotides, the CDR3 is TGTGCCACCAGTGAGGGACACCTCTACGAGCAGTACTTC.

This clonotype appeared a few times. Here the CDR3 reads CASSHHPGTRSSYEQYF. In DNA, the CDR3 is TGCGCCAGCAGCCATCACCCCGGGACAAGGAGCTCCTACGAGCAGTACTTC. The chain employs TRBV4-1 and TRBJ2-7, with TRBD1 as a possible D gene (6 bases). The length of the CDR3 is 17 residues. V shed 3 bases and J shed 0 bases, with 18 bases lying between them. Per germline, CDR1 MGHRA and CDR2 YSYEKL.

This chain joins TRBV7-6 and TRBJ2-5, with TRBD2 matching over 7 bases. Per the germline V gene, CDR1 is SGHVS and CDR2 is FNYEAQ. This CDR3 comprises 14 residues. V lost 5 bases and J lost 5; bases outside the gene matches: 8. CDR3 region: CASSGCGRGETQYF. CDR3 sequence (DNA): TGTGCCAGCAGCGGGTGCGGGAGAGGGGAGACCCAGTACTTC.

V usage is TRBV20-1 and J usage is TRBJ1-2; D gene uncertain. Germline CDR1 DFQATT, CDR2 SNEGSKA (reference sequence). The CDR3 has 14 residues. The ends were cut back, 6 bases at V and 5 bases at J, with 19 bases in the middle. The CDR3 protein is CSAFGPENAYGYTF. CDR3 DNA sequence: TGCAGTGCCTTCGGACCGGAAAACGCTTATGGCTACACCTTC.

The CDR3 loop reads CASSFDFRSGANVLTF. CDR3 sequence (DNA): TGTGCCAGCAGTTTTGACTTCAGGTCTGGGGCCAACGTCCTGACTTTC. The chain has TRBV28 and TRBJ2-6; D is undetermined. The CDR3 sequence is 16 residues long. The V and J ends lost 3 bases and 1 base respectively, with 10 bases between them. Germline loops: CDR1 MDHEN, CDR2 SYDVKM.

This clonotype was seen more than once but under ten times. The chain couples TRBV20-1 to TRBJ2-4, with 9 bases matching TRBD2. Matching the DNA end better, TRBJ2-7 makes the J call doubtful. The CDR3 loop spans 16 amino acids. Per germline, CDR1 DFQATT and CDR2 SNEGSKA (reference sequence). The CDR3 sequence: CSARDFQGLASYEQYF. CDR3 in DNA: TGCAGTGCTAGAGATTTTCAGGGACTAGCTTCTTACGAGCAGTACTTC.

The J gene is TRBJ2-5, the V gene TRBV5-1; TRBD1 agrees at 10 bases. The CDR3 loop spans 15 amino acids. V trimming: 0 bases; J trimming: 11 bases; junction bases outside the gene matches: 10. CDR1 is SGHRS and CDR2 is YFSETQ in the germline V gene. The CDR3 sequence is CASSLGQGAGNEQYF. The DNA of the CDR3 is TGCGCCAGCAGCTTGGGACAGGGGGCCGGTAATGAGCAGTACTTC.

This clonotype occurred a few times. In nucleotides, the CDR3 is TGTGCCAGCAGTCCCAACCACCGGGCCCTGGGCCATTCACCCCTCCACTTT. Protein sequence: CASSPNHRALGHSPLHF. This sequence joins TRBV12-3 or TRBV12-4 and TRBJ1-6; no clear D gene. The V end lost 5 bases, the J end lost 8 bases, and 22 bases lay between the germline ends. The CDR3 spans 17 residues.

This chain connects TRBV30 to TRBJ2-5; D remains ambiguous. This CDR3 spans 13 amino acids. Germline V gene data show CDR1 as GTSNPN and CDR2 as SVGIG (reference sequence). Trimming removed 1 base at V and 11 bases at J, with 17 bases between. The CDR3 bases are TGTGCCTGGAGTGCAATGGAATACAATGAGCAGTACTTC. Translation: CAWSAMEYNEQYF.

This clonotype was seen only a few times. J is TRBJ2-5 and V is TRBV7-3, with 8 bases identical to TRBD1. With V trimmed by 4 bases and J by 4 bases, 5 bases remained unmatched. CDR1 and CDR2 from the germline V gene are SGHTA and FQGTGA. The CDR3 consists of 14 residues. The CDR3 loop is CASSSSGQGETQYF. CDR3 coding DNA: TGTGCCAGCAGCTCTTCTGGACAGGGAGAGACCCAGTACTTC.

This clonotype was counted between two and nine times. The rearrangement joins TRBV28 to TRBJ1-2; a possible D gene is TRBD1 (5 bases). V was trimmed by 6 bases and J by 2 bases, leaving 16 bases between them. The germline gives CDR1 MDHEN, CDR2 SYDVKM. The CDR3 consists of 15 residues. The CDR3: CASSQTPRDNYGYTF. Here the CDR3 DNA reads TGTGCCAGCAGCCAAACCCCCCGGGACAACTATGGCTACACCTTC.

V and J are TRBV4-1 and TRBJ2-1; 11 nucleotides align to TRBD2. The junction had 10 bases not matched to a gene; V was cut back by 2 bases and J by 4 bases. The CDR3 extends over 18 amino acids. Per germline, CDR1 MGHRA and CDR2 YSYEKL. The CDR3 sequence: CASSQIDMGLAVYNEQFF. CDR3 coding DNA: TGCGCCAGCAGCCAAATAGATATGGGACTAGCGGTATACAATGAGCAGTTCTTC.